What follows is one T cell receptor (beta chain) and its context. Antigen unknown. The data are from a study of a mutant IDH1 vaccine in newly diagnosed glioma. The time point is: week 11, during vaccination. Every vaccine dose comprised 300 ug of mutant IDH1 20-mer peptide plus topical imiquimod. Profiling relied on immunoSEQ multiplex PCR, and the TCRdb table lists in-frame clones only, not all of them. The sample consists of approximately 61,000 clones, about 80% of them appearing once. The length of the CDR3 is 14 residues. Unmatched junction bases numbered 5, after V lost 0 bases and J lost 4 bases. The germline V gene encodes CDR1 GTSNPN and CDR2 SVGIG (reference sequence).

This chain uses TRBV30 with TRBJ1-1; 7 bases match TRBD1. The specimen comprised PBMCs, sampled from a glioma patient whose treatment included an IDH1 peptide vaccine. This clonotype originated in a man aged 50 or older with glioma. The CDR3 nucleotides read TGTGCCTGGAGTGTACAGGGGCGATTCACTGAAGCTTTCTTT. It encodes CAWSVQGRFTEAFF.